This TCR beta chain was observed in a study of blood T cell repertoires in COVID-19. Study-level background: T cells, B-cell-depleted T cells, or PBMCs supplied cDNA or gDNA.

Unmatched junction bases numbered 15, after V lost 8 bases and J lost 4 bases. This CDR3 comprises 16 residues. Germline V gene sequence: CDR1 SNHLY, CDR2 FYNNEI. Sequencing was performed with immunoSEQ multiplex PCR; in TCRdb, only in-frame clones are kept and a portion is missing. Of a few hundred thousand clones in the sample, approximately 88% are singletons; the top ten hold 10% to 13%. Seattle-derived patients entered the study during active infection and were followed longitudinally. This clone came up once. This sequence was found in a woman in her 70s with COVID-19, enrolled during active disease. Sample: peripheral blood. V gene TRBV2 combines with J gene TRBJ2-3; 7 nucleotides align to TRBD2. In nucleotides, the CDR3 is TGTGCCAGCGATAGCTCCGGGAGGCTCCGGGCAGATACGCAGTATTTT. As protein: CASDSSGRLRADTQYF.